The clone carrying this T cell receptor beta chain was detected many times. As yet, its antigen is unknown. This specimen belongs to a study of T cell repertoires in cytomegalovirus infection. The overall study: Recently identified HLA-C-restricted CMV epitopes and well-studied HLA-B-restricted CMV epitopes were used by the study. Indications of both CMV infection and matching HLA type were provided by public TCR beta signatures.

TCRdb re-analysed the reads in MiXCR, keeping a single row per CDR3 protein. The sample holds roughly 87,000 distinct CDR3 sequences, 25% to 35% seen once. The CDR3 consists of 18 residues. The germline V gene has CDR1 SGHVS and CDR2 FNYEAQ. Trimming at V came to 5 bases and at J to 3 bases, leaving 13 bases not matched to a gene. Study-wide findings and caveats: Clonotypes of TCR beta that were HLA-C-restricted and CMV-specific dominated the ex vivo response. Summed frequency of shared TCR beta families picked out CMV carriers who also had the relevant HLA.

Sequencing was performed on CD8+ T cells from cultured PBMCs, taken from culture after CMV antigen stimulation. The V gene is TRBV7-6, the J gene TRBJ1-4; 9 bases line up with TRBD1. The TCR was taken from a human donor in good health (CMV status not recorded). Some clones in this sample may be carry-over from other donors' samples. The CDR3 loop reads CASSPVQTGGWSNEKLFF. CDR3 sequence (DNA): TGTGCCAGCAGCCCCGTTCAGACAGGGGGTTGGTCTAATGAAAAACTGTTTTTT.